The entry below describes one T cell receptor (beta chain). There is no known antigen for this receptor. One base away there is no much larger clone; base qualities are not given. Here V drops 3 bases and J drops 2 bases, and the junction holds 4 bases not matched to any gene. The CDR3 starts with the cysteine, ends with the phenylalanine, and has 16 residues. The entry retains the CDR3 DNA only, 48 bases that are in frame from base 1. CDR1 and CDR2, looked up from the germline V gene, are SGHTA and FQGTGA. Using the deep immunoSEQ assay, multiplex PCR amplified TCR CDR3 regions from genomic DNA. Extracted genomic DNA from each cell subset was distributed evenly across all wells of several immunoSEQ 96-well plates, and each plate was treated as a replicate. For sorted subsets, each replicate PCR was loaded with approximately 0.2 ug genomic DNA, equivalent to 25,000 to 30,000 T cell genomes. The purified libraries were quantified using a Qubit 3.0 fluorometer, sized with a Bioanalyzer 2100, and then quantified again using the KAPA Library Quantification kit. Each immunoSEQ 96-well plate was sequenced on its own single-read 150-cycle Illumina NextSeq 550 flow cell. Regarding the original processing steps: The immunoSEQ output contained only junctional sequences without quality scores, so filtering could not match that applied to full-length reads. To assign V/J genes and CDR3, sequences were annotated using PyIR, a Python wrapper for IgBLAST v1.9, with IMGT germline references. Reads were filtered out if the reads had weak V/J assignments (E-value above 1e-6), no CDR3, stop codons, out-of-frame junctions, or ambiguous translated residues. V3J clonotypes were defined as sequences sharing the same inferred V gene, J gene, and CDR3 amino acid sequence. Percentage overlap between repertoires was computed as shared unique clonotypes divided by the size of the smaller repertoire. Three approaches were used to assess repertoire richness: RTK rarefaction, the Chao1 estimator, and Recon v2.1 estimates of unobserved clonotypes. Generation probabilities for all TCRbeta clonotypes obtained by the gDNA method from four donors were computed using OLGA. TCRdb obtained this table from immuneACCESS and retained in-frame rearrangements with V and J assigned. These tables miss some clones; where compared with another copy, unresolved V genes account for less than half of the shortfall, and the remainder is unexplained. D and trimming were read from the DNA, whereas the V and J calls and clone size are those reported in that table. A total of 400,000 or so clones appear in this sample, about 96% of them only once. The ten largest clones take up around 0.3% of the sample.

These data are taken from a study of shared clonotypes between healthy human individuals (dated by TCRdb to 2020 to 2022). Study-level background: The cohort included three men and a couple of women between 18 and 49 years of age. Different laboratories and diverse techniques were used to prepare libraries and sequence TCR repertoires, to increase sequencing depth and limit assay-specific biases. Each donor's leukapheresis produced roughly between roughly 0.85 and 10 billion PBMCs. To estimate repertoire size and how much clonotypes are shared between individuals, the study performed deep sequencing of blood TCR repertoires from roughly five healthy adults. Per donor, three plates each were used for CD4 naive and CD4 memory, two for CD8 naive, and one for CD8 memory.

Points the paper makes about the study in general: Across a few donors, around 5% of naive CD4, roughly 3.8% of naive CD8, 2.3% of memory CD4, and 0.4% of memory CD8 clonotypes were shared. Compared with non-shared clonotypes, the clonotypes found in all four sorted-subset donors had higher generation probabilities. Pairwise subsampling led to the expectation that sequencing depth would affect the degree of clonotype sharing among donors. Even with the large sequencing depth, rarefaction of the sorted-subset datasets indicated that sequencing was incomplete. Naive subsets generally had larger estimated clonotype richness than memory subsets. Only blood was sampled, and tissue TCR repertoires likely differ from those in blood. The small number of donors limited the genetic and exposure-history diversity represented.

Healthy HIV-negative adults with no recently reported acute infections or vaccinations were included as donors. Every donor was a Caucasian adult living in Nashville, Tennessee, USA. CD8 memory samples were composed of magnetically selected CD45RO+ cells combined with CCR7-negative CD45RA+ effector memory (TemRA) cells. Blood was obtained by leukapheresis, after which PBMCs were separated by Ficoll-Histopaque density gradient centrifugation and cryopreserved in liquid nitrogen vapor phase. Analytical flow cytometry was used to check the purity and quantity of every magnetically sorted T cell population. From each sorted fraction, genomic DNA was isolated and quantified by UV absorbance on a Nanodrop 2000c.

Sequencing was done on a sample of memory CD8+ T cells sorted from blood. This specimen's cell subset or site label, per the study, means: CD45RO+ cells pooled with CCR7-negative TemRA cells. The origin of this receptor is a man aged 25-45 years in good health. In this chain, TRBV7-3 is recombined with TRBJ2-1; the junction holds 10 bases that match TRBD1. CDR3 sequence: CASSFLGQGAYNEQFF. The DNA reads TGTGCCAGCAGCTTCCTCGGACAGGGGGCCTACAATGAGCAGTTCTTC.